The 26 T cell receptor beta chains given below trace back to one sample, sequenced in a study of T cells in Graves' hyperthyroidism and ophthalmopathy. The CDR3 regions of TCR beta were amplified from RNA transcripts. The study used the HTBI primer set for a first-round RT-PCR of the TCR CDR3. TCRdb re-derived calls from the multiplex PCR reads in MiXCR, one entry per CDR3 protein. The table records about 290,000 distinct CDR3 sequences, roughly 13% of them present only once. Sequencing input: blood. Receptors were obtained from a woman aged 40 to 50 with Graves' hyperthyroidism.

Many counts were recorded for this clonotype. The V gene is TRBV28, the J gene TRBJ2-7; 12 nucleotides align to TRBD2. V lost 6 bases, J lost 2 bases, and 5 bases stayed unmatched. This CDR3 spans 15 amino acids. Germline loops: CDR1 MDHEN, CDR2 SYDVKM. The CDR3 sequence is CASRKGLAGTYEQYF. The DNA for the CDR3 is TGTGCCAGCAGGAAAGGACTAGCGGGGACCTACGAGCAGTACTTC.

This clonotype was seen many times. V is TRBV11-1 and J is TRBJ1-6; D not certain. Germline V CDR1 and CDR2: SGHAT, FQDESV (reference sequence). The CDR3 extends over 15 amino acids. Trimming took off 2 bases at V and 10 bases at J, with 15 bases between the two ends. The CDR3 loop is CASSLRSGSGSPLHF. The CDR3 coding sequence is TGTGCCAGCAGCTTAAGATCCGGCAGTGGGTCACCCCTCCACTTT.

This clonotype was observed at least ten times. V gene TRBV6-2 or TRBV6-3 combines with J gene TRBJ2-3; D possibly matches TRBD1 or TRBD2 (5 bases each). The CDR3 extends over 14 amino acids. The V gene lost 6 bases and the J gene lost 4 bases, with 14 bases spanning the gap. Germline assignment: CDR1 MNHEY and CDR2 SVGEGT. The CDR3 region has the DNA TGTGCCAGCAGCATCTCATCGGGGCCAGATACGCAGTATTTT. This encodes CASSISSGPDTQYF.

This clonotype showed up many times. The chain combines TRBV6-1 with TRBJ1-5; D might be TRBD1 (5 bases). V was pared by 4 bases and J by 0 bases, with 7 bases between. Germline CDR1 is MNHNS and CDR2 is SASEGT. The length of the CDR3 is 14 residues. The DNA for the CDR3 is TGTGCCAGCAGTGCCAGGGCTAGCAATCAGCCCCAGCATTTT. It codes for CASSARASNQPQHF.

There are many counts of this clonotype. J is TRBJ2-7 and V is TRBV3-1, with D perhaps TRBD2 (6 bases). The CDR3 has 14 residues. The V and J ends lost 6 bases and 4 bases respectively, with 16 bases between them. CDR1 is LGHDT, CDR2 YNNKEL, per germline (reference sequence). CDR3 DNA: TGTGCCAGCAGTCCCGGGACTCCTACGTACGAGCAGTACTTC. As protein: CASSPGTPTYEQYF.

This clonotype occurred many times. CDR3 protein: CASSLRTGYSEAFF. CDR3 nucleotide sequence: TGTGCCAGCAGTCTCCGGACAGGGTATTCTGAAGCTTTCTTT. The chain links TRBV6-1 to TRBJ1-1, with 8 nucleotides matching TRBD1. This CDR3 is 14 amino acids long. The J segment lost 6 bases and the V segment lost 5 bases, leaving 8 bases of the junction unmatched. The V gene's germline CDR1 is MNHNS and CDR2 SASEGT.

As regards this clonotype: A much larger clone lies one base from this, so it may be a read error. V usage is TRBV20-1 and J usage is TRBJ2-1; 12 bases are a match to TRBD2. Germline CDR1 DFQATT, CDR2 SNEGSKA (reference sequence). The CDR3 runs to 17 residues. Here the CDR3 DNA reads TGCAGTGCCACACCGGGACTAGCGGGTCCCTCCTACAATGGGCAGTTCTTC. It specifies CSATPGLAGPSYNGQFF.

This clonotype was picked up many times. The chain combines TRBV7-9 with TRBJ2-7; D not resolved. Per germline, CDR1 SEHNR and CDR2 FQNEAQ (reference sequence). There are 15 residues in the CDR3. Trimming stripped 3 bases from V and 4 bases from J, with 16 bases between. In DNA, the CDR3 is TGTGCCAGCAGCTTTTCAGGCGCCAACCGGTACGAGCAGTACTTC. As protein: CASSFSGANRYEQYF.

This clonotype was seen only a few times. The chain employs TRBV13 and TRBJ1-4; the D gene is possibly TRBD1 (5 bases). The CDR3 loop spans 16 amino acids. Deletions cut 3 bases from V and 3 bases from J, with 14 bases between. Germline V gives CDR1 PRHDT, CDR2 FYEKMQ (reference sequence). DNA for the CDR3: TGTGCCAGCAGCTTTACAGGAGTGGGGGCTAATGAAAAACTGTTTTTT. It is translated as CASSFTGVGANEKLFF.

There are many counts of this clonotype. V is TRBV29-1 and J is TRBJ1-2, with TRBD1 matching 8 bases. The germline gives CDR1 SQVTM, CDR2 ANQGSEA. The CDR3 covers 13 residues. Germline trimming cut 7 bases from V and 3 bases from J; bases unmatched to any gene: 7. CDR3 sequence: CSGGPGQDYGYTF. DNA for the CDR3: TGCAGCGGGGGACCGGGACAGGACTATGGCTACACCTTC.

This clonotype showed up many times. The chain's CDR3 is CASSRPDSRYGYTF. CDR3 bases: TGTGCCAGCAGCCGTCCGGACAGCCGATATGGCTACACCTTC. The J gene is TRBJ1-2, the V gene TRBV6-1; tentatively, D is TRBD1 (6 bases). The CDR3 spans 14 residues. Germline V gives CDR1 MNHNS, CDR2 SASEGT. V lost 6 bases, J lost 5 bases, and 16 bases lay in between.

This clonotype was counted at least ten times. The chain has TRBV3-1 and TRBJ2-5; TRBD2 matches 14 bases. This CDR3 is built from 15 residues. The V segment lost 5 bases and the J segment 5 bases; nucleotides outside the gene matches: 4. In germline, CDR1 is LGHDT, CDR2 YNNKEL (reference sequence). CDR3 protein: CASSKRTSGGETQYF. The DNA of the CDR3 is TGTGCCAGCAGCAAACGGACTAGCGGGGGGGAGACCCAGTACTTC.

This clonotype has at least ten counts. The genes are TRBV7-2 and TRBJ2-2, with 8 bases that match TRBD1. This CDR3 has 15 amino acids. V dropped 6 bases and J dropped 4; count of bases not matched to a gene: 7. CDR1 is SGHTA and CDR2 is FQGNSA in the germline V gene. The CDR3 DNA is TGTGCCAGCAGATGGGACAGGATGAGCACCGGGGAGCTGTTTTTT. Residues: CASRWDRMSTGELFF.

The table lists this clonotype with a few counts. The chain joins TRBV7-9 to TRBJ2-5; 12 bases are shared with TRBD2. Germline V CDR1 and CDR2: SEHNR, FQNEAQ (reference sequence). The CDR3 runs to 16 residues. V lost 0 bases and J lost 3; bases outside the gene matches: 2. The CDR3 sequence is CASSLALAGGKETQYF. CDR3 coding DNA: TGTGCCAGCAGCTTAGCGCTAGCGGGGGGGAAAGAGACCCAGTACTTC.

This clonotype was counted at least ten times. V gene TRBV27 combines with J gene TRBJ1-2, with 7 bases lining up with TRBD1. Trimming removed 5 bases from V and 8 bases from J; junction bases left unmatched: 8. Germline assignment: CDR1 MNHEY and CDR2 SMNVEV (reference sequence). The CDR3 runs to 13 residues. CDR3 sequence (DNA): TGTGCCAGCAGTAGCGACAGGGTATGGGGCTACACCTTC. This codes for CASSSDRVWGYTF.

This clonotype has ten or more counts. The chain uses TRBV27 and TRBJ1-2, with TRBD1 as a possible D gene (6 bases). From germline, CDR1 is MNHEY and CDR2 SMNVEV (reference sequence). V was clipped by 5 bases and J by 5 bases, with 15 bases between them. The CDR3 is made up of 14 amino acids. The CDR3 DNA is TGTGCCAGCAGTGCCCACAGGGCCCGGTATGGCTACACCTTC. It specifies CASSAHRARYGYTF.

This clonotype was seen many times. The chain joins TRBV24-1 to TRBJ2-1, with 9 nucleotides matching TRBD2. The V and J ends lost 1 base and 7 bases, in that order; junction bases with no gene match: 7. Germline V gene sequence: CDR1 KGHDR, CDR2 SFDVKD. The CDR3 contains 16 residues. The CDR3 DNA follows: TGTGCCACCAGTGATTTAAGGGTAGCGGGAGTGAATGAGCAGTTCTTC. Amino acids: CATSDLRVAGVNEQFF.

Note on this clonotype: The junction differs from germline at one of its ends, possibly a read error. The rearrangement joins TRBV6-2 or TRBV6-3 to TRBJ2-1, with TRBD2 matching over 10 bases. Germline V gene sequence: CDR1 MNHEY, CDR2 SVGEGT. The CDR3 spans 17 residues. CDR3 in DNA: TGTGCCAGCAGTTATATGGCTAGCGGGAGTGTGCACAATGGGCAGTTCTTC. Translating it yields CASSYMASGSVHNGQFF.

The chain carries TRBV20-1 and TRBJ1-3; TRBD1 agrees at 7 bases. Germline CDR1 reads DFQATT; CDR2 reads SNEGSKA (reference sequence). The CDR3 is made up of 17 amino acids. V shed 1 base, J shed 1 base, and the junction held 10 bases outside the gene matches. This chain's CDR3 is CSARAPGQAPSGNTIYF. The CDR3, as DNA: TGCAGTGCTAGAGCCCCAGGACAGGCCCCTTCTGGAAACACCATATATTTT.

The chain joins TRBV19 to TRBJ1-6; D remains ambiguous. Germline CDR1 is LNHDA and CDR2 is SQIVND (reference sequence). This CDR3 has 13 residues. With 2 bases removed from V and 7 bases from J, the gap between germline ends came to 6 bases. In DNA, the CDR3 is TGTGCCAGTAGTATAAAGGGAAATTCACCCCTCCACTTT. It is translated as CASSIKGNSPLHF. The entire variable domain, with the rest obtained from reference TRBV19 and TRBJ1-6, is as follows: DGGITQSPKYLFRKEGQNVTLSCEQNLNHDAMYWYRQDPGQGLRLIYYSQIVNDFQKGDIAEGYSVSREKKESFPLTVTSAQKNPTAFYLCASSIKGNSPLHFGNGTRLTVT.

V usage is TRBV4-2 and J usage is TRBJ2-7; 9 positions agree with TRBD2. With 0 bases clipped from V and 1 base from J, the junction kept 13 bases outside the gene matches. This CDR3 contains 19 residues. CDR1 LGHNA and CDR2 YNFKEQ come from the germline V gene. The chain's CDR3 is CASSQDGLALTEPSYEQYF. The CDR3 nucleotides are TGTGCCAGCAGCCAAGATGGACTAGCGCTCACCGAACCATCCTACGAGCAGTACTTC.

This clonotype showed up many times. The CDR3 loop reads CATSRLNNNEQFF. The CDR3 DNA reads as TGTGCCACCAGTAGACTAAATAACAATGAGCAGTTCTTC. The chain employs TRBV24-1 and TRBJ2-1; a weak D match, TRBD2 (5 bases). CDR3 length equals 13 residues. The V end lost 6 bases, the J end lost 5 bases, and 10 bases lay between the germline ends. Per the germline V gene, CDR1 is KGHDR and CDR2 is SFDVKD.

In this sample, this clonotype turned up a few times. The chain is built from TRBV24-1 and TRBJ2-1; maybe TRBD2 (5 bases). The V gene's germline CDR1 is KGHDR and CDR2 SFDVKD. V was trimmed by 1 base and J by 7 bases, leaving 10 bases between them. This CDR3 has 14 amino acids. CDR3 in DNA: TGTGCCACCAGTGATTTTTCTAGCTGGAATGAGCAGTTCTTC. Translating gives CATSDFSSWNEQFF.

Ten or more counts support this clonotype. The junction shows a germline mismatch at one end, possibly a read error. The V call is TRBV4-1, the J call TRBJ1-1, with a tentative D call TRBD1 (6 bases). The CDR3 covers 14 residues. Germline loops: CDR1 MGHRA, CDR2 YSYEKL. For the CDR3, the DNA is TGTGCCAGCAGTCGGACAGTCACTAACACTGAAGCTTTCTTT. Protein sequence: CASSRTVTNTEAFF.

This chain connects TRBV9 to TRBJ2-1; the D call may be TRBD1 or TRBD2 (7 bases each). CDR3 length: 16 residues. Trimming took off 4 bases at V and 6 bases at J, with 20 bases between the two ends. Looked up from germline, CDR1 is SGDLS and CDR2 is YYNGEE. CDR3 nucleotides: TGTGCCAGCAGCCCAGGGGGTGGGGAGGGTGGCAATGAGCAGTTCTTC. This translates into CASSPGGGEGGNEQFF.

This clonotype was seen a few times. DNA for the CDR3: TGTGCCAGCAGCTTAAAAGAGGGAGGTTCCTACGAGCAGTACTTC. Protein product: CASSLKEGGSYEQYF. V is TRBV5-4 and J is TRBJ2-7, with D maybe TRBD2 (6 bases). CDR1 is SGHNT and CDR2 is YYREEE in the germline V gene (reference sequence). This CDR3 has 15 residues. V gave up 2 bases and J gave up 1 base, with 13 bases separating them.